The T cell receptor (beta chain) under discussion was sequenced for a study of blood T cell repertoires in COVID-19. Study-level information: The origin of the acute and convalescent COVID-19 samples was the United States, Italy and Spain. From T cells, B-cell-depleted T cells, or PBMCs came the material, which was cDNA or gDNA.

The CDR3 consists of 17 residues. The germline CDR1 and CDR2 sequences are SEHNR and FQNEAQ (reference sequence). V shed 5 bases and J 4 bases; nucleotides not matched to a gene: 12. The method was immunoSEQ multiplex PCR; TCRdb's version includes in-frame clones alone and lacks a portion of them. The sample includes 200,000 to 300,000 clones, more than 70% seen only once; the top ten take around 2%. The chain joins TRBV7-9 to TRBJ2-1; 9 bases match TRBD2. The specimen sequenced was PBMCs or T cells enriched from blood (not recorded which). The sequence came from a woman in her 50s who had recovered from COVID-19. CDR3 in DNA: TGTGCCAGCAGCACCCCTAAGACTAGCGGTATATACAATGAGCAGTTCTTC. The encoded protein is CASSTPKTSGIYNEQFF.